The sequence of this T cell receptor (beta chain) was determined in a study of shared clonotypes between healthy human individuals. Measured with immunoSEQ multiplex PCR; TCRdb has only the in-frame clones, and not every one. The sample has 2,500,000 or so clones; approximately 93% are singletons. As to this clone: Its antigen is still unknown.

General study points: The four-donor shared clonotypes exceeded non-shared clonotypes in generation probability, with non-shared ones scoring lower.

The sequenced material came from naive CD4+ T cells from PBMCs. Noted subset: CD45RA+ positively selected. The sequence was obtained from a man between 18 and 29 years old in good health. Some clones in this sample may be carry-over from other donors' samples.

In nucleotides, the CDR3 is TGTGCCAGCAGCTTGACCAAACGGGGGCTAAATCAGCCCCAGCATTTT. Its protein is CASSLTKRGLNQPQHF. The V gene is TRBV5-6, the J gene TRBJ1-5, with D possibly being TRBD1 (6 bases). The CDR3 is made up of 16 amino acids. Trimming took off 1 base at V and 4 bases at J, with 15 bases between the two ends. Germline lookup yields CDR1 SGHDT and CDR2 YYEEEE.